A single T cell receptor (beta chain) is shown here with its context. The antigen it recognizes is unknown. There are no base qualities to consult, and no much larger clone falls within one base. Peripheral blood CD8+ and CD4+ T cells from healthy donors, Susac syndrome patients and multiple sclerosis patients were profiled using high-throughput TCR beta sequencing. Multiple sclerosis controls were treatment-naive patients with stable or active relapsing-remitting disease fulfilling revised McDonald criteria. Bulk CD8+ and CD4+ T cells were purified magnetically by negative isolation, whereas CD8+ TEMRA cells were enriched by FACS. Blood was collected in EDTA tubes and processed within 24 hours, with PBMCs isolated through density gradient centrifugation. PBMCs intended for TCR sequencing were cryopreserved in liquid nitrogen and were subsequently thawed in a 37 degrees C water bath. A purity of at least 90% was achieved for sorted or isolated CD4+, CD8+ and CD8+ TEMRA cells.

RNA was extracted using the RNeasy kit, and about 0.45 to 1 ug of the RNA was reverse transcribed with random hexamers. TCR beta CDR3 regions were amplified with the immunoSEQ multiplex PCR assay covering 54 Vbeta and 13 Jbeta segments. PCR amplification bias was corrected using a synthetic template baseline for primer optimization and computational correction. On the study's bioinformatics: Reads were assigned to V, D and J genes according to IMGT and analyzed in immunoSEQ Analyzer, with only productive sequences retained. Clonality was calculated as one minus the Shannon entropy normalized by log2 of the number of productive unique sequences. Public and private clones were assessed among the 100 most prevalent clones of each patient and control. A clone was defined as Susac-specific if it was absent from the healthy and MS cohorts, from some 1,100 published viral clones and from other ImmuneACCESS disease sequences. Clones were called with MiXCR by TCRdb after fastp trimmed the public reads at Q25, and only in-frame beta chains were retained. Each CDR3 protein appears once, grouped with its most common genes and DNA. Here the V and J calls rest on TCRdb's processing, not on the authors' analysis. The sample records over 200,000 distinct CDR3 sequences, 85% to 95% of which are singletons. The ten largest clones represent approximately 0.08% of the sample.

This entry belongs to a study of CD8 T cells in Susac syndrome (dated by TCRdb to about 2019). Study-wide context: Repertoire sequencing was used to test whether CD8+ T cell activation and differentiation in Susac syndrome was antigen driven. The paper as a whole reports these results and caveats: The number of individuals in the TCR sequencing and HLA analysis was acknowledged as relatively small.

Inclusive of the bounding cysteine and phenylalanine, the CDR3 is 16 residues long. Kept here is only the CDR3 DNA, which spans 48 bases and is read in frame from base 1. After removal of 0 bases from V and 6 bases from J, the junction retains 5 bases not matched to a gene. Via the germline V gene (reference sequence), CDR1 is MNHNY and CDR2 SVGAGI. Sample: CD4+ T cells from PBMCs. This receptor was taken from a human donor with multiple sclerosis. This receptor chain uses TRBV6-6 and TRBJ2-2; 9 junctional bases match TRBD2. The nucleotide sequence is TGTGCCAGCAGTTACTCAGGCGGGGGGGCCTCCGGGGAGCTGTTTTTT. The encoded protein is CASSYSGGGASGELFF.